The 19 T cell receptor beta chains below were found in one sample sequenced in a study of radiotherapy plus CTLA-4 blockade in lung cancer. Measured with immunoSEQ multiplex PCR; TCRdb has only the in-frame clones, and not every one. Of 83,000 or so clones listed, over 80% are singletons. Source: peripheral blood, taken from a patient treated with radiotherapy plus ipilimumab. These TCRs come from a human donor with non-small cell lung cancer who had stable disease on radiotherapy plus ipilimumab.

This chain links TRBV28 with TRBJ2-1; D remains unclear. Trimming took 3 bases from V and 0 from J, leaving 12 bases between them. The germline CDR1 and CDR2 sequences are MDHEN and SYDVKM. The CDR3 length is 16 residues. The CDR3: CASSFLFSSSYNEQFF. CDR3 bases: TGTGCCAGCAGTTTTTTGTTCTCGAGCTCCTACAATGAGCAGTTCTTC.

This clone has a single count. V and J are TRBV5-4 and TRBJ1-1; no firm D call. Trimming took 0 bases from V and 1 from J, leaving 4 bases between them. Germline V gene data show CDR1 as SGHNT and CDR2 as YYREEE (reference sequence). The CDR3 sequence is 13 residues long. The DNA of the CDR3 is TGTGCCAGCAGCTTGGAGGAGAACACTGAAGCTTTCTTT. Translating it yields CASSLEENTEAFF.

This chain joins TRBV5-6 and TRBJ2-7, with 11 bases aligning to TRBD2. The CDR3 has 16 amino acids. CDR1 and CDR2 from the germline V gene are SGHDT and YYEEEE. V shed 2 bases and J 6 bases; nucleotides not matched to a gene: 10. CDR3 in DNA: TGTGCCAGCAGCTTTGGTCTAGCGGGAGGAGATGGCGAGCAGTACTTC. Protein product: CASSFGLAGGDGEQYF. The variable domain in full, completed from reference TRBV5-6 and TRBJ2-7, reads DAGVTQSPTHLIKTRGQQVTLRCSPKSGHDTVSWYQQALGQGPQFIFQYYEEEERQRGNFPDRFSGHQFPNYSSELNVNALLLGDSALYLCASSFGLAGGDGEQYFGPGTRLTVT.

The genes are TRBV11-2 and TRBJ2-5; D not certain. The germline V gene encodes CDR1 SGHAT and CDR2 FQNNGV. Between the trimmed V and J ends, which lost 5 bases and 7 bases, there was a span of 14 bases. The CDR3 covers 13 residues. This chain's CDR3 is CASSQGSEGTQYF. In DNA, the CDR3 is TGTGCCAGCAGCCAAGGGTCAGAAGGGACCCAGTACTTC.

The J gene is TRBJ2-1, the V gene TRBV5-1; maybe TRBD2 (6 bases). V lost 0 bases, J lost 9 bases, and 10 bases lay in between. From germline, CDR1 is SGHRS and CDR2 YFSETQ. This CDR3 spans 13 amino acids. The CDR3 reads CASSLVAGREQFF. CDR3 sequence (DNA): TGCGCCAGCAGCTTGGTGGCGGGGCGTGAGCAGTTCTTC.

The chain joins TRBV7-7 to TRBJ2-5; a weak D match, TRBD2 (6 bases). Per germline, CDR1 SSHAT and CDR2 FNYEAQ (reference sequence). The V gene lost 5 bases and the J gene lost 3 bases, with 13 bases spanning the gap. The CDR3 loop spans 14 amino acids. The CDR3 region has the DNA TGTGCCAGCAGCCAAAACGGGGGTAAAGAGACCCAGTACTTC. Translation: CASSQNGGKETQYF.

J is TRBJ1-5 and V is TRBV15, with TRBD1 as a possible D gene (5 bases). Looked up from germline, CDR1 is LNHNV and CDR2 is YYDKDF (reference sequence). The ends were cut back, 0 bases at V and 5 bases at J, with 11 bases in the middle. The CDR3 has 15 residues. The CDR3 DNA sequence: TGTGCCACCAGCAGAGATCCAGGGTACGATCAGCCCCAGCATTTT. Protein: CATSRDPGYDQPQHF.

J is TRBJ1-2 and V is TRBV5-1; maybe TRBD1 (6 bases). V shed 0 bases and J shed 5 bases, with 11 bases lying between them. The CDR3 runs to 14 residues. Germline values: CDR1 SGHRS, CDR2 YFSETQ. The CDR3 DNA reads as TGCGCCAGCAGCTTGGAGGGGGGGCGGTATGGCTACACCTTC. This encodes CASSLEGGRYGYTF.

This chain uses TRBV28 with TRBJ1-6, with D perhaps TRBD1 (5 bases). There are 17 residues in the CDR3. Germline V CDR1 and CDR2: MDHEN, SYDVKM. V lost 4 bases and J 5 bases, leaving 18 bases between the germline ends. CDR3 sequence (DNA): TGTGCCAGCAGTTCTCACCCGGGGGGTGAAAATAATTCACCCCTCCACTTT. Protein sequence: CASSSHPGGENNSPLHF.

This CDR3 reads CASSTSREGLGDTQYF. The CDR3 nucleotides are TGTGCCAGCAGTACCTCGCGGGAGGGCCTTGGAGATACGCAGTATTTT. The chain is built from TRBV25-1 and TRBJ2-3; 9 positions match TRBD2. Per germline, CDR1 MGHDK and CDR2 SYGVNS. The CDR3 has 16 residues. V lost 5 bases, J lost 5 bases, and 11 bases stayed unmatched. The full variable domain, its missing parts supplied by reference TRBV25-1 and TRBJ2-3, is EADIYQTPRYLVIGTGKKITLECSQTMGHDKMYWYQQDPGMELHLIHYSYGVNSTEKGDLSSESTVSRIRTEHFPLTLESARPSHTSQYLCASSTSREGLGDTQYFGPGTRLTVL.

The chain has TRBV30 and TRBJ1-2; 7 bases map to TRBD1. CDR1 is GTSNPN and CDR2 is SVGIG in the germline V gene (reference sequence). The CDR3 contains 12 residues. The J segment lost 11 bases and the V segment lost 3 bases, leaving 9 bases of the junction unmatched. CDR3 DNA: TGTGCCTGGAGCCCCTCGGACAGGCGATACACCTTC. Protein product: CAWSPSDRRYTF. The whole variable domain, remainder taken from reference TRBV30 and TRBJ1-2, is SQTIHQWPATLVQPVGSPLSLECTVEGTSNPNLYWYRQAAGRGLQLLFYSVGIGQISSEVPQNLSASRPQDRQFILSSKKLLLSDSGFYLCAWSPSDRRYTFGSGTRLTVV.

The DNA for the CDR3 is TGCGCCAGCAGCTTGGCTGGGCAGGGGCTCGACGAGCAGTACTTC. Translated, it gives CASSLAGQGLDEQYF. V is TRBV5-1 and J is TRBJ2-7; perhaps TRBD1 as D (6 bases). Trimming removed 0 bases from V and 5 bases from J, with 15 bases in between. Germline V gene sequence: CDR1 SGHRS, CDR2 YFSETQ. The CDR3 spans 15 residues.

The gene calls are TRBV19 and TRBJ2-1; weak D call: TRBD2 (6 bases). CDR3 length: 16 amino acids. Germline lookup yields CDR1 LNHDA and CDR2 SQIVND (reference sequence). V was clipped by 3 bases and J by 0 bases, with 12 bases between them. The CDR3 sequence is CASSIMAGNSYNEQFF. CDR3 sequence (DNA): TGTGCCAGTAGTATCATGGCGGGGAACTCCTACAATGAGCAGTTCTTC.

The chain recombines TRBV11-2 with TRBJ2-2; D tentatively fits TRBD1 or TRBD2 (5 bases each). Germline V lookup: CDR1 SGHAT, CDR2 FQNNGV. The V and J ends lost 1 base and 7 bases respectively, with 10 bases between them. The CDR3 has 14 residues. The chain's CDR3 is CASSLGGAGGELFF. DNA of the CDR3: TGTGCCAGCAGCTTAGGGGGCGCGGGCGGGGAGCTGTTTTTT.

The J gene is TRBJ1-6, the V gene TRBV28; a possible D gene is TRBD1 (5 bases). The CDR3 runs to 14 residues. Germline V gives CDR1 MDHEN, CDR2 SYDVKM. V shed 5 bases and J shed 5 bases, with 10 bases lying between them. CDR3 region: CASSLIRDNSPLHF. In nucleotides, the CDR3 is TGTGCCAGCAGTCTAATCAGGGATAATTCACCCCTCCACTTT.

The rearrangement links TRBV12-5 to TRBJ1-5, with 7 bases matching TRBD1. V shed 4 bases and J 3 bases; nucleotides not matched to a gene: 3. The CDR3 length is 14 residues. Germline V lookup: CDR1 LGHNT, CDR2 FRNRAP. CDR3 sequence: CASGWTGFNQPQHF. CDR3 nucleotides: TGTGCTAGTGGTTGGACAGGCTTCAATCAGCCCCAGCATTTT.

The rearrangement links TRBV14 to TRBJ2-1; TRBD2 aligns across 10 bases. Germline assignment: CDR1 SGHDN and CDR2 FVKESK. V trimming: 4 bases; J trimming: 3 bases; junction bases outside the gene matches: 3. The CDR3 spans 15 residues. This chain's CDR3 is CASSLGTSDYNEQFF. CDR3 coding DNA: TGTGCCAGCAGCCTCGGGACTAGCGACTACAATGAGCAGTTCTTC.

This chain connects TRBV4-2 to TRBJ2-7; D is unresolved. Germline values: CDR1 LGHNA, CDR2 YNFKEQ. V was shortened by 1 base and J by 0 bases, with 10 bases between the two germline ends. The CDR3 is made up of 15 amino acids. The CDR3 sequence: CASSQGDSSSYEQYF. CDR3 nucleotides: TGTGCCAGCAGCCAAGGCGACTCAAGCTCCTACGAGCAGTACTTC.

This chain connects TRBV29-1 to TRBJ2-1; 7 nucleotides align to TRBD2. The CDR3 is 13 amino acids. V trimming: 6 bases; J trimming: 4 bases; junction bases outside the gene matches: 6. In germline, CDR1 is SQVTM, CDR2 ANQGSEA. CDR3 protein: CSVAGTTYNEQFF. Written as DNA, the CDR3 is TGCAGCGTCGCCGGGACTACGTACAATGAGCAGTTCTTC.